This note documents a single T cell receptor (beta chain) sequence. In the study's own analysis: How many nucleated cells were present was estimated from reference gene primer amplification. The table came from immunoSEQ multiplex PCR; TCRdb's copy has only in-frame clones and leaves some out. V, J and clone size are taken as reported in that table, and D and trimming were inferred from the DNA itself. Among 65,000 or so clones listed, about 88% were seen once. These data come from a study of blood T cell repertoires in COVID-19. As for the study in general: The United States, Italy and Spain supplied acute and convalescent COVID-19 samples. T cells, B-cell-depleted T cells, or PBMCs provided the cDNA or gDNA that served as material.

V lost 2 bases to trimming and J lost 6 bases, with 11 bases between them. CDR3 length: 13 amino acids. Looked up from germline, CDR1 is SGHTA and CDR2 is FQGNSA. Sequenced: peripheral blood. The chain carries TRBV7-2 and TRBJ2-7, with D possibly TRBD1 on 6 matching bases. This TCR derives from a man aged 55 to 69 with acute or convalescent COVID-19. The CDR3 reads CASSLRQDGEQYF. DNA of the CDR3: TGTGCCAGCAGCTTAAGACAGGATGGCGAGCAGTACTTC. The complete variable domain, with remaining parts taken from reference TRBV7-2 and TRBJ2-7, reads GAGVSQSPSNKVTEKGKDVELRCDPISGHTALYWYRQSLGQGLEFLIYFQGNSAPDKSGLPSDRFSAERTGGSVSTLTIQRTQQEDSAVYLCASSLRQDGEQYFGPGTRLTVT.